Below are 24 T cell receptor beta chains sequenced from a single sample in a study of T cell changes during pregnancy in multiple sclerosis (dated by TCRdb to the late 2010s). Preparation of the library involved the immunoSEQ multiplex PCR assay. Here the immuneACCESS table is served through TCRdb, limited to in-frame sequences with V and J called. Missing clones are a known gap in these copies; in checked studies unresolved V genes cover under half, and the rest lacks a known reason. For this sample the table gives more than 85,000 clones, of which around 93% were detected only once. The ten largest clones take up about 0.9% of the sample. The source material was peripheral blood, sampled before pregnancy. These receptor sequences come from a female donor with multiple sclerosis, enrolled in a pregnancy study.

The CDR3 DNA reads TGTGCCAGCAGAGGGGGCTCCTACAATGAGCAGTTCTTC. This translates into CASRGGSYNEQFF. The chain is built from TRBV5-4 and TRBJ2-1, with D possibly being TRBD1 (6 bases). Looked up from germline, CDR1 is SGHNT and CDR2 is YYREEE (reference sequence). Trimming removed 5 bases from V and 0 bases from J, with 6 bases in between. This CDR3 is 13 amino acids long. Supplemented by reference TRBV5-4 and TRBJ2-1, the full variable domain reads ETGVTQSPTHLIKTRGQQVTLRCSSQSGHNTVSWYQQALGQGPQFIFQYYREEENGRGNFPPRFSGLQFPNYSSELNVNALELDDSALYLCASRGGSYNEQFFGPGTRLTVL.

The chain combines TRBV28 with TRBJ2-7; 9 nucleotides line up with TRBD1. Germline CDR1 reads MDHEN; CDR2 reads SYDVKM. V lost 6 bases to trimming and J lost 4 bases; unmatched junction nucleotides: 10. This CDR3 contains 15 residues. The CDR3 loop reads CASRNYRDRDYEQYF. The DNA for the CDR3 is TGTGCCAGCAGAAATTACCGGGACAGGGATTACGAGCAGTACTTC. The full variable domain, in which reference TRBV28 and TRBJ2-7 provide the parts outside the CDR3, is DVKVTQSSRYLVKRTGEKVFLECVQDMDHENMFWYRQDPGLGLRLIYFSYDVKMKEKGDIPEGYSVSREKKERFSLILESASTNQTSMYLCASRNYRDRDYEQYFGPGTRLTVT.

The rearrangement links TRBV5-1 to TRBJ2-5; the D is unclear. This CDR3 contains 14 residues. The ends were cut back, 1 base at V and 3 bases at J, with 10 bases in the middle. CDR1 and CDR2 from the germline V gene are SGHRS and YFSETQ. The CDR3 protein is CASSLQPSEETQYF. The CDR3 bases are TGCGCCAGCAGCTTGCAACCTTCGGAAGAGACCCAGTACTTC.

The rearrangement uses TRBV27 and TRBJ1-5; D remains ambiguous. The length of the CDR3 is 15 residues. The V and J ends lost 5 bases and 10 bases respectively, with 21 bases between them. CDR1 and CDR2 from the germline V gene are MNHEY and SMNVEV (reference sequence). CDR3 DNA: TGTGCCAGCAGTCCCGGGAGAGGTGTAAGGCGACCCCAGCATTTT. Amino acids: CASSPGRGVRRPQHF.

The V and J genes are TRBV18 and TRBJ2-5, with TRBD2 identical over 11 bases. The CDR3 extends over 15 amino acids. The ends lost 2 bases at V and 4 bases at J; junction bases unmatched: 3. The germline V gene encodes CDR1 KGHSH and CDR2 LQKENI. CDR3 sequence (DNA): TGTGCCAGCTCACCAGCTAGCGGGAGGATAGAGACCCAGTACTTC. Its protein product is CASSPASGRIETQYF.

For the CDR3, the DNA is TGTGCCACCAGCAGAGGAGCGGCAGGATCATCGGAAGCTTTCTTT. Translating gives CATSRGAAGSSEAFF. The chain links TRBV15 to TRBJ1-1; D is uncertain. The CDR3 contains 15 residues. Germline V lookup: CDR1 LNHNV, CDR2 YYDKDF (reference sequence). Between the trimmed V and J ends, which lost 1 base and 8 bases, there was a span of 17 bases.

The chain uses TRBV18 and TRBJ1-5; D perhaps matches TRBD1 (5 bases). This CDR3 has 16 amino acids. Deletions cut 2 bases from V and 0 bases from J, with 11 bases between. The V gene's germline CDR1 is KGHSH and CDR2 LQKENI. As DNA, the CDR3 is TGTGCCAGCTCACCATTCGGGGGAAATAGCAATCAGCCCCAGCATTTT. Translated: CASSPFGGNSNQPQHF. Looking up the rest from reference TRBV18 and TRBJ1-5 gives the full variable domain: NAGVMQNPRHLVRRRGQEARLRCSPMKGHSHVYWYRQLPEEGLKFMVYLQKENIIDESGMPKERFSAEFPKEGPSILRIQQVVRGDSAAYFCASSPFGGNSNQPQHFGDGTRLSIL.

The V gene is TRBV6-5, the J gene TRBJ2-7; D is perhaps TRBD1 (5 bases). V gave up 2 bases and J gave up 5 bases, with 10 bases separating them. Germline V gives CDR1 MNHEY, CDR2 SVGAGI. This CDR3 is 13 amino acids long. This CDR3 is CASSYTGDHEQYF. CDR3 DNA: TGTGCCAGCAGTTACACAGGTGATCACGAGCAGTACTTC.

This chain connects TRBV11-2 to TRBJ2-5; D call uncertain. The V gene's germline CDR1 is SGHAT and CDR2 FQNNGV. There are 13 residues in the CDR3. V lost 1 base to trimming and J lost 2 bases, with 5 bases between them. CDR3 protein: CASSLGLQETQYF. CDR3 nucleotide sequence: TGTGCCAGCAGCTTAGGACTTCAAGAGACCCAGTACTTC.

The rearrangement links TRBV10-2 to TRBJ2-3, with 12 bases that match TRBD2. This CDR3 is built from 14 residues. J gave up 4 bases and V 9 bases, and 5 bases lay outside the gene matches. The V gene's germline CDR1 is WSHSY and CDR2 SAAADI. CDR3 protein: CASRLAGAADTQYF. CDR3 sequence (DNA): TGCGCCAGTCGACTAGCGGGAGCAGCAGATACGCAGTATTTT.

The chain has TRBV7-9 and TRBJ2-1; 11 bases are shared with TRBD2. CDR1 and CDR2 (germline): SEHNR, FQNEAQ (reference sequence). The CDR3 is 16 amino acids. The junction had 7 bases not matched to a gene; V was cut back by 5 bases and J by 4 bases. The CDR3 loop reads CASSTPTSGKYNEQFF. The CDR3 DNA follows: TGTGCCAGCAGCACCCCGACTAGCGGGAAGTACAATGAGCAGTTCTTC.

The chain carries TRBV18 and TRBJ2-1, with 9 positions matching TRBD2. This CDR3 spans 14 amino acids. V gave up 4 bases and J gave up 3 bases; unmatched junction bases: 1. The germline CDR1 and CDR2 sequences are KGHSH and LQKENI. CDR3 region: CASSRTSDYNEQFF. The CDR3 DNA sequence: TGTGCCAGCTCACGGACTAGCGACTACAATGAGCAGTTCTTC.

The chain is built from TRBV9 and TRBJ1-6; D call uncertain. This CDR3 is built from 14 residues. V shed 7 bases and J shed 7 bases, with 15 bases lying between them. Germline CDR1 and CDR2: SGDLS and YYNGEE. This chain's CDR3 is CASGPHGGNSPLHF. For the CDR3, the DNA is TGTGCCAGCGGCCCACATGGAGGGAATTCACCCCTCCACTTT.

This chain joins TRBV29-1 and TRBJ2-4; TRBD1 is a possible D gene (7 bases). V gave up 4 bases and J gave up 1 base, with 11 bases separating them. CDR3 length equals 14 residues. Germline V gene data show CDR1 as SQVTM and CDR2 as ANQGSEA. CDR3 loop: CSVGQGLAKNIQYF. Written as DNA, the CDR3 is TGCAGCGTTGGACAGGGACTGGCCAAAAACATTCAGTACTTC.

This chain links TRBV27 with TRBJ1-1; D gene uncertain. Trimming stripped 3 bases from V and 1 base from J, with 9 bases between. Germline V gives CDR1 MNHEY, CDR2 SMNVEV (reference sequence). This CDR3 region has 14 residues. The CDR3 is CASSFEGRNTEAFF. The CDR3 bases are TGTGCCAGCAGTTTTGAGGGTCGGAACACTGAAGCTTTCTTT.

The CDR3 DNA sequence: TGTGCCTGGAAGATAGGGGGGGTTGAAGCTTTCTTT. Translating it yields CAWKIGGVEAFF. The chain carries TRBV30 and TRBJ1-1, with TRBD1 as a possible D gene (6 bases). Germline CDR1 GTSNPN, CDR2 SVGIG (reference sequence). The CDR3 contains 12 residues. Trimming stripped 4 bases from V and 7 bases from J, with 13 bases between.

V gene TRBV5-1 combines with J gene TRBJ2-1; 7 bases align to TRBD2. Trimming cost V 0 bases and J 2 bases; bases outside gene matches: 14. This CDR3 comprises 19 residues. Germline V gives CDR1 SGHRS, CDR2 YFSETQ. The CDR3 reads CASSLVGLAEPPTYNEQFF. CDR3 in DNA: TGCGCCAGCAGCTTGGTAGGGCTAGCGGAGCCCCCAACCTACAATGAGCAGTTCTTC. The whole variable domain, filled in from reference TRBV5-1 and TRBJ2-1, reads KAGVTQTPRYLIKTRGQQVTLSCSPISGHRSVSWYQQTPGQGLQFLFEYFSETQRNKGNFPGRFSGRQFSNSRSEMNVSTLELGDSALYLCASSLVGLAEPPTYNEQFFGPGTRLTVL.

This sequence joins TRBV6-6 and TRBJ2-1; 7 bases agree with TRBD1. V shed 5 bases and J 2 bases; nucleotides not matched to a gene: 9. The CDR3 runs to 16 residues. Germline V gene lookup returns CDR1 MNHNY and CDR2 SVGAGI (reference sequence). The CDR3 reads CASSAFQTGTYNEQFF. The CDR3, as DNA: TGTGCCAGCAGTGCCTTTCAGACAGGGACCTACAATGAGCAGTTCTTC.

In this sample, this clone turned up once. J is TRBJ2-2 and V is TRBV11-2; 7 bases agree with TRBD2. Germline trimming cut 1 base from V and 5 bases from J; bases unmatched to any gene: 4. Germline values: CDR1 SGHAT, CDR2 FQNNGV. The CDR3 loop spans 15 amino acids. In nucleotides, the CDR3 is TGTGCCAGCAGCTTAGCGGGAGGTGGAACCGGGGAGCTGTTTTTT. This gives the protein CASSLAGGGTGELFF.

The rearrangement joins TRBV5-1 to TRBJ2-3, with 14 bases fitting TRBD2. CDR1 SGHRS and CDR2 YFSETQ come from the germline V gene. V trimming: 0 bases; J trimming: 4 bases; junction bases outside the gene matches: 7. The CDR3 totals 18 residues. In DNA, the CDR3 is TGCGCCAGCAGCTTGGGACTAGCGGGAGGGGGAATGGCAGATACGCAGTATTTT. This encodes CASSLGLAGGGMADTQYF.

The CDR3 DNA sequence: TGCGCCAGCAGCCAGAGTAGCCAGCGGGAGTGGGAGACCCAGTACTTC. Translated, it gives CASSQSSQREWETQYF. V usage is TRBV4-1 and J usage is TRBJ2-5, with TRBD2 matching over 8 bases. J gave up 5 bases and V 3 bases, and 11 bases lay outside the gene matches. The CDR3 has 16 residues. Germline V lookup: CDR1 MGHRA, CDR2 YSYEKL.

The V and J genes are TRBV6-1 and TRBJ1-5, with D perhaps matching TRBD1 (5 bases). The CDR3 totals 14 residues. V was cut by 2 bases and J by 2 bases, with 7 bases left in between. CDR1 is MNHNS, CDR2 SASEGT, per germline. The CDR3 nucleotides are TGTGCCAGCAGTGAACAGGGCGGCAATCAGCCCCAGCATTTT. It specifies CASSEQGGNQPQHF.

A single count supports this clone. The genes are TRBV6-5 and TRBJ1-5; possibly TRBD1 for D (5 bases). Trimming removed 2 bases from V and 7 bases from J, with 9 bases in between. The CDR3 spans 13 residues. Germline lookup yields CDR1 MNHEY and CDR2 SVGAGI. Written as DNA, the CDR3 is TGTGCCAGCAGTTACCTTCAGGGCCAGCCCCAGCATTTT. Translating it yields CASSYLQGQPQHF.

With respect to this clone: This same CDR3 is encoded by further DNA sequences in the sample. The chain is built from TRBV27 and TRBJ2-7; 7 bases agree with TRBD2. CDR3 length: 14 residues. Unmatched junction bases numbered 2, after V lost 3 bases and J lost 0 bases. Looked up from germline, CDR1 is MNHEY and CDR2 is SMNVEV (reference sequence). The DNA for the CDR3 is TGTGCCAGCAGTTTGGGGGGGAGCTCCTACGAGCAGTACTTC. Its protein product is CASSLGGSSYEQYF.